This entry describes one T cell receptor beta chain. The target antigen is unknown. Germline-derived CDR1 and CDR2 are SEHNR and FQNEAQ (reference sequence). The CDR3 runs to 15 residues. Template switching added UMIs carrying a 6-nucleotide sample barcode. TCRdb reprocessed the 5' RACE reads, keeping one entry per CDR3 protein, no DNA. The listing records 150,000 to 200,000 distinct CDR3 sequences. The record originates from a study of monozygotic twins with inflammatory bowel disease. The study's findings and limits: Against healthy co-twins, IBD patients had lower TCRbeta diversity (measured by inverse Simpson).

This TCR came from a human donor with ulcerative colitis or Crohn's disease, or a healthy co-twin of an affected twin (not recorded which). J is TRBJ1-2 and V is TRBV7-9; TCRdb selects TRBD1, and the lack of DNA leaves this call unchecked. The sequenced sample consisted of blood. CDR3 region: CASSSGQGGFFGYTF.